The present TCR beta chain was sequenced within a study of CD8 T cells in ankylosing spondylitis. Study-level results: Characteristic of ankylosing spondylitis blood, it appeared, was a TCR beta motif comprising several highly homologous variants.

In its sample, this clonotype was seen a few times. Its antigen is as yet unknown. Via MiXCR, TCRdb re-called the 5' RACE reads, giving one row per CDR3 protein. This table holds over 450,000 distinct CDR3 sequences, approximately 11% found once. The V gene end was trimmed by 0 bases and the J gene end by 4 bases; junction bases not matched to a gene: 3. The CDR3 has 15 amino acids. Germline CDR1 and CDR2: MNHNS and SASEGT. This chain links TRBV6-1 with TRBJ1-5; 7 nucleotides agree with TRBD1. The clonotype was recovered from a male donor with ankylosing spondylitis. The sequenced material came from blood, either unsorted or a sorted T cell fraction (not recorded which). The CDR3 protein is CASSEAGQLNQPQHF. The CDR3, as DNA: TGTGCCAGCAGTGAAGCGGGACAGTTAAATCAGCCCCAGCATTTT.